This TCR beta chain was sequenced for a study of T cells in Graves' hyperthyroidism and ophthalmopathy. Points from the study as a whole: Clonotypes that were expanded in thyroid above 0.001 mostly appeared in blood too. Model output signaled ophthalmopathy a median 6.5 months ahead of onset.

Trimming stripped 5 bases from V and 5 bases from J, with 13 bases between. This CDR3 has 13 residues. CDR1 and CDR2 (germline): SEHNR, FQNEAQ (reference sequence). Uncontrolled infection, other autoimmune disease, pregnancy or lactation led to exclusion. This sample holds PBMCs from roughly 10 ml fresh peripheral blood. Remarks on this clonotype: Antigen unknown.

RNA transcripts yielded amplified TCR beta CDR3 regions. With the HTBI primer set, the TCR CDR3 went through a first round of RT-PCR. TCRdb itself ran the multiplex PCR reads through MiXCR, one entry per CDR3 protein. The data hold 550,000 to 650,000 distinct CDR3 sequences, with 14% observed a single time. The sequenced sample consisted of blood. This receptor was obtained from a woman between 40 and 50 years old with Graves' hyperthyroidism. The chain recombines TRBV7-9 with TRBJ2-7, with no clear D. CDR3 region: CASSRMGTHEQYF. As DNA, the CDR3 is TGTGCCAGCAGCCGCATGGGAACTCACGAGCAGTACTTC. Combining the CDR3 with reference TRBV7-9 and TRBJ2-7 gives the whole variable domain DTGVSQNPRHKITKRGQNVTFRCDPISEHNRLYWYRQTLGQGPEFLTYFQNEAQLEKSRLLSDRFSAERPKGSFSTLEIQRTEQGDSAMYLCASSRMGTHEQYFGPGTRLTVT.